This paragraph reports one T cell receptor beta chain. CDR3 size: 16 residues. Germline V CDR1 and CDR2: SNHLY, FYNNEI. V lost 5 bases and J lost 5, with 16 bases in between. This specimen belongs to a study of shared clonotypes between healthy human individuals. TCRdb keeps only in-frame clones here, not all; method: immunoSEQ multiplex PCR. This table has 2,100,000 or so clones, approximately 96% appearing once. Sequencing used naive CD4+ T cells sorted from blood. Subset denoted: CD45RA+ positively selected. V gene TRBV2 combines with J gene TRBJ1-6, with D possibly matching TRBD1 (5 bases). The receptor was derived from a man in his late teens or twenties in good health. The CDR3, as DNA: TGTGCCAGCAGTTCCACGCCCCGCAGGGATAATTCACCCCTCCACTTT. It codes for CASSSTPRRDNSPLHF.